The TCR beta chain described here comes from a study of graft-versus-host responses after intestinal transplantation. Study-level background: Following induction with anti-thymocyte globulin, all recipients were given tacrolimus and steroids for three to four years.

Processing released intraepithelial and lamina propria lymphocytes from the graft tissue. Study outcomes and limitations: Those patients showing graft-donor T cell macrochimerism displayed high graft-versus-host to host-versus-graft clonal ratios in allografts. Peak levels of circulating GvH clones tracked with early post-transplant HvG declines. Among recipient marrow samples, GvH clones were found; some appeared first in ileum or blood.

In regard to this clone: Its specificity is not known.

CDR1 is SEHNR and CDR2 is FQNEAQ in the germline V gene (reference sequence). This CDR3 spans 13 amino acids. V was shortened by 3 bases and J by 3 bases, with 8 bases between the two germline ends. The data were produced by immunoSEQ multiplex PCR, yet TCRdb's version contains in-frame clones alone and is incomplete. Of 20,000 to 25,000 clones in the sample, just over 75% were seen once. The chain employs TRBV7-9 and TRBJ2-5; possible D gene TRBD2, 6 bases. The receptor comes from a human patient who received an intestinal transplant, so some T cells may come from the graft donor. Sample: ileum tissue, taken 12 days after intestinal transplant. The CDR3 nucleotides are TGTGCCAGCAGCTTGCGCGGGGAAGAGACCCAGTACTTC. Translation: CASSLRGEETQYF. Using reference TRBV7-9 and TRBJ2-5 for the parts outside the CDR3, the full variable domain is DTGVSQNPRHKITKRGQNVTFRCDPISEHNRLYWYRQTLGQGPEFLTYFQNEAQLEKSRLLSDRFSAERPKGSFSTLEIQRTEQGDSAMYLCASSLRGEETQYFGPGTRLLVL.